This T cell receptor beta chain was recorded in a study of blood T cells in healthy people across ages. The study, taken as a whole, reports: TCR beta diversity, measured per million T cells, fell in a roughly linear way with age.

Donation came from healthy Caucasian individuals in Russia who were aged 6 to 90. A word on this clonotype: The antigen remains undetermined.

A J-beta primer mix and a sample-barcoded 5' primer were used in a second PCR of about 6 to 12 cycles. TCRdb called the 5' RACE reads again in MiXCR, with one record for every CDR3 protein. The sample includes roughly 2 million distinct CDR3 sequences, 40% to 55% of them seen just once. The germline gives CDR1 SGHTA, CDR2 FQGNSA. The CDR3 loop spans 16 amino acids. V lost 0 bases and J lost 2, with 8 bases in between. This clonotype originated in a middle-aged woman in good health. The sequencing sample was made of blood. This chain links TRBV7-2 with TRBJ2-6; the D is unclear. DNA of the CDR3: TGTGCCAGCAGCTTAGCGCGAGTAGCTGGGGCCAACGTCCTGACTTTC. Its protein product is CASSLARVAGANVLTF. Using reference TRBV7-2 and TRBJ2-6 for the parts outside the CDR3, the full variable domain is GAGVSQSPSNKVTEKGKDVELRCDPISGHTALYWYRQSLGQGLEFLIYFQGNSAPDKSGLPSDRFSAERTGGSVSTLTIQRTQQEDSAVYLCASSLARVAGANVLTFGAGSRLTVL.